Ten or more counts support the clone carrying this T cell receptor beta chain. Antigen unknown. Uncontrolled infections, other autoimmune diseases, pregnancy or lactation led to exclusion of patients. Extraction of PBMCs used about 9.2 ml of fresh peripheral blood. V lost 5 bases, J lost 5 bases, and 10 bases lay in between. Germline CDR1 reads SGHVS; CDR2 reads FNYEAQ. The CDR3 totals 13 residues. This specimen comes from a study of T cells in Graves' hyperthyroidism and ophthalmopathy. RNA transcripts gave rise to amplified TCR beta CDR3 regions. An initial round of RT-PCR targeting the TCR CDR3 relied on the HTBI primer set. TCRdb called the multiplex PCR reads again in MiXCR, with one record for every CDR3 protein. This table has some 600,000 distinct CDR3 sequences, approximately 13% appearing once. Study-level points and caveats: Within blood appeared most thyroid clonotypes that had expanded above 0.001.

The sequence was collected from a woman aged 30 to 39 with Graves' hyperthyroidism that later progressed to Graves' ophthalmopathy. The genes are TRBV7-6 and TRBJ2-1; no clear D gene. The sample comprised blood. The CDR3 loop reads CASSRGRDNEQFF. CDR3 DNA: TGTGCCAGCAGCCGCGGAAGGGACAATGAGCAGTTCTTC.